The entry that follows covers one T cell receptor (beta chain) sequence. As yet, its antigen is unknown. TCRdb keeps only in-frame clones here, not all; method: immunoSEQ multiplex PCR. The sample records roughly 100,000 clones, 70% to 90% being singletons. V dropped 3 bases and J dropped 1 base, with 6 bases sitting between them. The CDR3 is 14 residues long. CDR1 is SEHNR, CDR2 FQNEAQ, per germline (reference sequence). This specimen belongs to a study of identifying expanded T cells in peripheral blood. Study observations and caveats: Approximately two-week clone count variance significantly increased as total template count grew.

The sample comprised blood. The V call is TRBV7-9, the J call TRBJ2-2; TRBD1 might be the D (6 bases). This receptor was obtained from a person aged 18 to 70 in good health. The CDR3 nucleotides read TGTGCCAGCAGCTTGACAGGGAACACCGGGGAGCTGTTTTTT. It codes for CASSLTGNTGELFF.